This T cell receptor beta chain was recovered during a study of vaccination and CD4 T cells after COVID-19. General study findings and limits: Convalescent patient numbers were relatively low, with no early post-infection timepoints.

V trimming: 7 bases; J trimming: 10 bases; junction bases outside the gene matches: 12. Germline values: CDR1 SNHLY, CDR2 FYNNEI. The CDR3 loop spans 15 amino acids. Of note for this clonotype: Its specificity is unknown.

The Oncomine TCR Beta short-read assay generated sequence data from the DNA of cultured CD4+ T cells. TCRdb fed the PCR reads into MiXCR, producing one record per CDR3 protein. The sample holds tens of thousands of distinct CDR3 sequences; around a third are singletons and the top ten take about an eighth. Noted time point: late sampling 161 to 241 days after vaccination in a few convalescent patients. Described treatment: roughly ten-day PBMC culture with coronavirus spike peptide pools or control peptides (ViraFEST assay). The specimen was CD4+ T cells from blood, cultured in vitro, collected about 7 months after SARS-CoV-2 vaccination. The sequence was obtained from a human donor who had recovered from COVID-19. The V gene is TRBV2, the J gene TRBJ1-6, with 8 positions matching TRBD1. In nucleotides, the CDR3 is TGTGCCAGCACTTGGGGCCCAGGGGGCGACTCACCCCTCCACTTT. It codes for CASTWGPGGDSPLHF.